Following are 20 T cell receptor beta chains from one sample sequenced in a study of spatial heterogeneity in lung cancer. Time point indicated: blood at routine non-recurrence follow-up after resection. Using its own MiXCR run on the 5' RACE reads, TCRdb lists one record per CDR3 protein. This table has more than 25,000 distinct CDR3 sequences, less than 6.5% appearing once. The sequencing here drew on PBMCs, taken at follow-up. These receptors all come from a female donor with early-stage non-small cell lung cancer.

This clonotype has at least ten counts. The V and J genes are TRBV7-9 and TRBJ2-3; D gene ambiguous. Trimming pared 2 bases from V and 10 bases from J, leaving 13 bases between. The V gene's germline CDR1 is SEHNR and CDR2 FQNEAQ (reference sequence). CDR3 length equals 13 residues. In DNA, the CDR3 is TGTGCCAGCAGCTTAAGTCAGCAATCCGCGCAGTATTTT. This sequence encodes CASSLSQQSAQYF.

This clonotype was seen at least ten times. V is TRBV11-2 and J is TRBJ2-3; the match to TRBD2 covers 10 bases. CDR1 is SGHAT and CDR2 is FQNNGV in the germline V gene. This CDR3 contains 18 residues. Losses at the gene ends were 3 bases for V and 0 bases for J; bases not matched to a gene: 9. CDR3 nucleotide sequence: TGTGCCAGCAGCTTTTTGGTAGCGGGAGGAGGGAGCACAGATACGCAGTATTTT. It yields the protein CASSFLVAGGGSTDTQYF.

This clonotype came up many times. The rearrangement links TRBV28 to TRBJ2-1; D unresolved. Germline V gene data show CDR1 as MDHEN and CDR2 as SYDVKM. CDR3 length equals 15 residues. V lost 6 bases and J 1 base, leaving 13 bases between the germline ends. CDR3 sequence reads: CASRVIKTSYNEQFF. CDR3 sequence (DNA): TGTGCCAGCAGGGTCATAAAGACTTCCTACAATGAGCAGTTCTTC.

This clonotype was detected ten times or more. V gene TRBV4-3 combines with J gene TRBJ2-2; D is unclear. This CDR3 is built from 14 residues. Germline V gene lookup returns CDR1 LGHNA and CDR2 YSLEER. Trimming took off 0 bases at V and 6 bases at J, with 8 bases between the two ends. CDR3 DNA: TGCGCCAGCAGCCAAGATACAGTGCCCGGGGAGCTGTTTTTT. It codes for CASSQDTVPGELFF.

The CDR3 region is CASSLTGGTSGRETQYF. In DNA form, the CDR3 reads TGTGCCAGCAGCTTAACGGGAGGGACTAGCGGAAGAGAGACCCAGTACTTC. The V and J genes are TRBV7-3 and TRBJ2-5; 11 bases are shared with TRBD2. The CDR3 covers 17 residues. V lost 0 bases, J lost 4 bases, and 7 bases stayed unmatched. Germline CDR1 SGHTA, CDR2 FQGTGA.

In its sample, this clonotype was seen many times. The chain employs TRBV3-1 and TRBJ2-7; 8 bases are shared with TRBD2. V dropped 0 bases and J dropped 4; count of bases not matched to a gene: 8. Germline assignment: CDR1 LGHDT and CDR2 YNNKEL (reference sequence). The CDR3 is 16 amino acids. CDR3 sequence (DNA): TGTGCCAGCAGCCAAGATCCAGAGCGGGGGAGGTACGAGCAGTACTTC. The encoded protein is CASSQDPERGRYEQYF.

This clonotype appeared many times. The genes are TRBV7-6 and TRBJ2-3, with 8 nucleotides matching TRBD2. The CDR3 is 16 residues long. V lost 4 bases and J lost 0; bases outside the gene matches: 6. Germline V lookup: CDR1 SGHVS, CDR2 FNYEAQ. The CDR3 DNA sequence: TGTGCCAGCAGCTCCCGCGGGGGGCCCAGCACAGATACGCAGTATTTT. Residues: CASSSRGGPSTDTQYF.

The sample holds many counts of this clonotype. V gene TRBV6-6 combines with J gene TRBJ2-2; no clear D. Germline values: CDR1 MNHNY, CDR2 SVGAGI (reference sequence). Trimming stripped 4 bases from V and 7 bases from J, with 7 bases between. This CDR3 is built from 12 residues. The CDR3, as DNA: TGTGCCAGCAGTTTTGGGCGCGGGGAGCTGTTTTTT. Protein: CASSFGRGELFF.

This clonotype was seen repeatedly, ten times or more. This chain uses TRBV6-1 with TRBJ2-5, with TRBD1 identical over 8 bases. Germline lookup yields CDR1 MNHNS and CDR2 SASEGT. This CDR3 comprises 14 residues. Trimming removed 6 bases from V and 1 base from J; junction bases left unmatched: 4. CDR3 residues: CASSADRGQETQYF. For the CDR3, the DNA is TGTGCCAGCAGCGCCGACAGGGGCCAAGAGACCCAGTACTTC.

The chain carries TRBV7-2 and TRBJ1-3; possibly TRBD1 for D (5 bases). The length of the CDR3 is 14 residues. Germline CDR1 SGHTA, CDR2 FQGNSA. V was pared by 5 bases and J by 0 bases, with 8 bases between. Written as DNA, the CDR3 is TGTGCCAGCAGCCCCGGGACCTCTGGAAACACCATATATTTT. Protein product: CASSPGTSGNTIYF.

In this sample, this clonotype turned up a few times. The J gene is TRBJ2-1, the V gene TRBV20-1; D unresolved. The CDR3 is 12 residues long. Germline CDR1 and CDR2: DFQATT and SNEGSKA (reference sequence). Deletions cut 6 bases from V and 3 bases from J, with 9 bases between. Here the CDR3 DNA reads TGCAGTGCGCCGCGAAGCTACAATGAGCAGTTCTTC. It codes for CSAPRSYNEQFF.

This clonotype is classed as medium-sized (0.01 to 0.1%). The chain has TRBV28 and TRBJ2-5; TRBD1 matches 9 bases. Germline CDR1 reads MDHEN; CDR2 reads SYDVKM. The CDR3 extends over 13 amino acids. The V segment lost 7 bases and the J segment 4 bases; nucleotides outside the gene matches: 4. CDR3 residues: CASTGDRAETQYF. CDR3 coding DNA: TGTGCCAGCACCGGGGACAGGGCAGAGACCCAGTACTTC.

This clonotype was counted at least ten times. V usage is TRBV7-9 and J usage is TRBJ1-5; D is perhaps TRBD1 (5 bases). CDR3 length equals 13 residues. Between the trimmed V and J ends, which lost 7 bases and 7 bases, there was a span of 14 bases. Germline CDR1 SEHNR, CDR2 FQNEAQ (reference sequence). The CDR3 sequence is CASNQQAGQPQHF. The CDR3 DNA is TGTGCCAGCAACCAACAGGCAGGGCAGCCCCAGCATTTT.

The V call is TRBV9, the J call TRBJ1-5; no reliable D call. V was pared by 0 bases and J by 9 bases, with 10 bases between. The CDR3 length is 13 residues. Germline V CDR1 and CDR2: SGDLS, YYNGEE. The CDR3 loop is CASSVAEGRPQHF. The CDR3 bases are TGTGCCAGCAGCGTAGCGGAAGGAAGGCCCCAGCATTTT.

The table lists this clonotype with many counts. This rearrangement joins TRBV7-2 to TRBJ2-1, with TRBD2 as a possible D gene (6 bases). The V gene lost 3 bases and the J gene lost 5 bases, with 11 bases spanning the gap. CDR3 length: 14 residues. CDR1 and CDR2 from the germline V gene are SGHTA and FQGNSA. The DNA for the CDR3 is TGTGCCAGCAGCTTCGGGGGTGGGGACAATGAGCAGTTCTTC. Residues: CASSFGGGDNEQFF.

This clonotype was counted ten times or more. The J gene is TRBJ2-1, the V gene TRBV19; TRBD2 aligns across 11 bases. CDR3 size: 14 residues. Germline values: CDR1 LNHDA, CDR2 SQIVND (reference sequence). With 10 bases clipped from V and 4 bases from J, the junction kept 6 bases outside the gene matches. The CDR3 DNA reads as TGTGCCACCAGTGGGACTAGCGGATACAATGAGCAGTTCTTC. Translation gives CATSGTSGYNEQFF.

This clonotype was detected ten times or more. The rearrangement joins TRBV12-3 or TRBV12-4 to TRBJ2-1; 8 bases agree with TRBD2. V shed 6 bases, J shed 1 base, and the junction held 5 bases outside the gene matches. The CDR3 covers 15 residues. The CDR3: CASRSSSGSYNEQFF. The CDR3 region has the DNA TGTGCCAGCAGGTCCTCTAGCGGGTCCTACAATGAGCAGTTCTTC.

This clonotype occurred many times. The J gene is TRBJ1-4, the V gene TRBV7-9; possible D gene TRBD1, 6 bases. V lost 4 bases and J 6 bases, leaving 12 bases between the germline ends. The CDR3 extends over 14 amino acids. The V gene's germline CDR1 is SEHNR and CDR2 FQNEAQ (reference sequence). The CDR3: CASSSGGADEKLFF. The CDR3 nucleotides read TGTGCCAGCAGCTCCGGGGGGGCGGATGAAAAACTGTTTTTT.

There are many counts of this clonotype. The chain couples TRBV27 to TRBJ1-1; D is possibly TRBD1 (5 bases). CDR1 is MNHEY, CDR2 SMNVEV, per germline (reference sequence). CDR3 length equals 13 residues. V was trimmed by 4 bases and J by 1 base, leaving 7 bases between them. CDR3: CASSSGTNTEAFF. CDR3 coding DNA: TGTGCCAGCAGTTCAGGGACGAACACTGAAGCTTTCTTT.

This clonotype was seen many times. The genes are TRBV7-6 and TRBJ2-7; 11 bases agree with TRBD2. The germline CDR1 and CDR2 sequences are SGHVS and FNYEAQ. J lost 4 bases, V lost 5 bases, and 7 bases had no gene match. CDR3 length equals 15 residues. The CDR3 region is CASSPKTSGGYEQYF. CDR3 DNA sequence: TGTGCCAGCAGCCCCAAAACTAGCGGGGGTTACGAGCAGTACTTC.